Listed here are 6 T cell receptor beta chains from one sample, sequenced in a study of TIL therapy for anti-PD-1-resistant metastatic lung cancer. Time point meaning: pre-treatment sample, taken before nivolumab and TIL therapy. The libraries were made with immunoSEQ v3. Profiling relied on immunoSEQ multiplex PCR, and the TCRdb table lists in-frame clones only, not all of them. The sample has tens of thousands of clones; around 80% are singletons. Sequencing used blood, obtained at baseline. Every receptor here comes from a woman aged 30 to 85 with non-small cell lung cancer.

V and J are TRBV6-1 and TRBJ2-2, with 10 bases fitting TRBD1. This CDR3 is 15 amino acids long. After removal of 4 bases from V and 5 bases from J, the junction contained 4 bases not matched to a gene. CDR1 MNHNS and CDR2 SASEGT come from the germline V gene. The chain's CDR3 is CASSVGTGVTGELFF. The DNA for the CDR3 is TGTGCCAGCAGTGTCGGGACAGGGGTAACCGGGGAGCTGTTTTTT.

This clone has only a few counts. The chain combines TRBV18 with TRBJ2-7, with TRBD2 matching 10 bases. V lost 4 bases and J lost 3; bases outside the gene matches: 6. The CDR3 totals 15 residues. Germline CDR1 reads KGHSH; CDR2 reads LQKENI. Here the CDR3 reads CASSLGLADVYEQYF. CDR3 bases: TGTGCCAGCTCACTCGGACTAGCGGACGTCTACGAGCAGTACTTC.

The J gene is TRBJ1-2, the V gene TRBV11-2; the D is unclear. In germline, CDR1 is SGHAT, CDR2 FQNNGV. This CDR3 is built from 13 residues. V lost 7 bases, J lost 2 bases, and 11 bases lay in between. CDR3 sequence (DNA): TGTGCCAGCAAAGGGAACAGAAACTATGGCTACACCTTC. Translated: CASKGNRNYGYTF.

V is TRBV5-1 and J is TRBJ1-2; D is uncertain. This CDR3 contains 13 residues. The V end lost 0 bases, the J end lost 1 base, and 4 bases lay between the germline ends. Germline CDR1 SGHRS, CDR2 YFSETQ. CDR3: CASSLGINYGYTF. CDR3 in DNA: TGCGCCAGCAGCTTGGGGATTAACTATGGCTACACCTTC.

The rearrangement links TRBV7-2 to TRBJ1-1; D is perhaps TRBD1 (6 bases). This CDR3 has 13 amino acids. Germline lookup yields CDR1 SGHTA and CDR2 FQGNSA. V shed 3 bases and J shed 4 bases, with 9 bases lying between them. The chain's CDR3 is CASSLTGGTEAFF. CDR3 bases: TGTGCCAGCAGCTTGACAGGAGGCACTGAAGCTTTCTTT.

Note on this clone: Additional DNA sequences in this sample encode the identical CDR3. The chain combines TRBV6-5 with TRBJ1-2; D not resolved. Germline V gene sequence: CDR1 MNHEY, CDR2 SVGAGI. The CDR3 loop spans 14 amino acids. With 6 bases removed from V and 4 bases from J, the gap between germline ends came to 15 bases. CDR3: CASRLQRLSYGYTF. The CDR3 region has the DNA TGTGCCAGCAGGTTACAACGCCTAAGCTATGGCTACACCTTC.